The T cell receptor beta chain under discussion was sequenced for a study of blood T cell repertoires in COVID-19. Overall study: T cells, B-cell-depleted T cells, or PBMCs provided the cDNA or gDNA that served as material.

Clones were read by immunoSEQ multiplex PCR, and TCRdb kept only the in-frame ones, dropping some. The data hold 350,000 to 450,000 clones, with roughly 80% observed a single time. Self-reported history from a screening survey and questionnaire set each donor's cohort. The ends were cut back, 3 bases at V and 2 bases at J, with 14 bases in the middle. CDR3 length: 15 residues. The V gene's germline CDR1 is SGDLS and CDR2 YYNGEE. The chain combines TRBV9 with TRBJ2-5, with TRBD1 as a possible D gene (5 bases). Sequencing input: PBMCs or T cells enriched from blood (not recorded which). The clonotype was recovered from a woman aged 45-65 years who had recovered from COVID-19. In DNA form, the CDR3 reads TGTGCCAGCAGCGGGGGCCCCACGGTTCAAGAGACCCAGTACTTC. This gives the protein CASSGGPTVQETQYF.